This TCR beta chain derives from a study of T cell responses to AZD1222 COVID-19 vaccine. Some clones are missing from TCRdb's copy, which holds only in-frame ones; the method was immunoSEQ multiplex PCR. The profile shows about 110,000 clones, approximately 85% of them singletons. CDR1 and CDR2 (germline): SGHAT, FQNNGV. The CDR3 consists of 15 residues. Trimming took off 8 bases at V and 0 bases at J, with 16 bases between the two ends. The chain links TRBV11-2 to TRBJ1-1; tentatively, D is TRBD1 (5 bases). This TCR derives from an adult in good health. Sequences were derived from peripheral blood, sampled on day 0 of MenACWY control vaccination. CDR3: CASCREGVLNTEAFF. Here the CDR3 DNA reads TGTGCCAGCTGCAGGGAAGGGGTGTTGAACACTGAAGCTTTCTTT.